One and the same sample provided the 2 T cell receptor beta chains below, sequenced in a study of Graves' ophthalmopathy and Graves' hyperthyroidism. As the template, RNA transcripts were used to amplify TCR beta CDR3 regions. HTBI primers primed a first-round RT-PCR, and a second-round multiplex PCR followed. TCRdb processed the multiplex PCR reads anew with MiXCR; each CDR3 protein has one entry. In the table there are 620,000 or so distinct CDR3 sequences, 22% of which are singletons. The sequencing input was peripheral blood. The receptor set was obtained from a woman under 30 with stable Graves' hyperthyroidism. Some clones in this sample may be carry-over from other donors' samples.

The chain links TRBV24-1 to TRBJ1-2, with a tentative D call TRBD1 (6 bases). CDR3 length: 16 amino acids. The germline V and J ends were trimmed by 0 bases and 8 bases, with 18 bases remaining between them. CDR1 KGHDR and CDR2 SFDVKD come from the germline V gene. CDR3 region: CATSDLLKSQGDGYTF. DNA for the CDR3: TGTGCCACCAGTGATTTGCTAAAGTCACAGGGAGACGGCTACACCTTC.

The CDR3 is CASSPPRPGGQETQYF. The CDR3 DNA reads TGTGCCAGCAGCCCCCCCAGACCGGGAGGACAAGAGACCCAGTACTTC. This chain links TRBV6-1 with TRBJ2-5; TRBD2 matches 7 bases. Germline CDR1 is MNHNS and CDR2 is SASEGT. V gave up 6 bases and J gave up 2 bases; unmatched junction bases: 12. The CDR3 is made up of 16 amino acids.